The sequence of this TCR beta chain was determined in a study of blood T cell repertoires in COVID-19. On the study more broadly: From T cells, B-cell-depleted T cells, or PBMCs came the material, which was cDNA or gDNA.

In the authors' workflow: Estimation of nucleated cell counts was performed using reference gene primer amplification. Measured with immunoSEQ multiplex PCR; TCRdb has only the in-frame clones, and not every one. The D gene and trimming were derived from the DNA, and the V and J assignments and clone size from that table. The table has over 65,000 clones, around 78% seen once; the top ten hold 35% to 40%. The CDR3 spans 16 residues. From germline, CDR1 is SGHTA and CDR2 FQGTGA. The V end was cut by 4 bases, the J end by 0 bases, with 15 bases between. Followed longitudinally, the Seattle patients had been enrolled during active infection.

Sequenced input: peripheral blood. The genes are TRBV7-3 and TRBJ1-1, with D unresolved. This sequence originates from a man in his sixties with COVID-19, enrolled during active disease. The CDR3 DNA follows: TGTGCCAGCAGCTCCGAGGGTGGAGGGATGAACACTGAAGCTTTCTTT. As protein: CASSSEGGGMNTEAFF.